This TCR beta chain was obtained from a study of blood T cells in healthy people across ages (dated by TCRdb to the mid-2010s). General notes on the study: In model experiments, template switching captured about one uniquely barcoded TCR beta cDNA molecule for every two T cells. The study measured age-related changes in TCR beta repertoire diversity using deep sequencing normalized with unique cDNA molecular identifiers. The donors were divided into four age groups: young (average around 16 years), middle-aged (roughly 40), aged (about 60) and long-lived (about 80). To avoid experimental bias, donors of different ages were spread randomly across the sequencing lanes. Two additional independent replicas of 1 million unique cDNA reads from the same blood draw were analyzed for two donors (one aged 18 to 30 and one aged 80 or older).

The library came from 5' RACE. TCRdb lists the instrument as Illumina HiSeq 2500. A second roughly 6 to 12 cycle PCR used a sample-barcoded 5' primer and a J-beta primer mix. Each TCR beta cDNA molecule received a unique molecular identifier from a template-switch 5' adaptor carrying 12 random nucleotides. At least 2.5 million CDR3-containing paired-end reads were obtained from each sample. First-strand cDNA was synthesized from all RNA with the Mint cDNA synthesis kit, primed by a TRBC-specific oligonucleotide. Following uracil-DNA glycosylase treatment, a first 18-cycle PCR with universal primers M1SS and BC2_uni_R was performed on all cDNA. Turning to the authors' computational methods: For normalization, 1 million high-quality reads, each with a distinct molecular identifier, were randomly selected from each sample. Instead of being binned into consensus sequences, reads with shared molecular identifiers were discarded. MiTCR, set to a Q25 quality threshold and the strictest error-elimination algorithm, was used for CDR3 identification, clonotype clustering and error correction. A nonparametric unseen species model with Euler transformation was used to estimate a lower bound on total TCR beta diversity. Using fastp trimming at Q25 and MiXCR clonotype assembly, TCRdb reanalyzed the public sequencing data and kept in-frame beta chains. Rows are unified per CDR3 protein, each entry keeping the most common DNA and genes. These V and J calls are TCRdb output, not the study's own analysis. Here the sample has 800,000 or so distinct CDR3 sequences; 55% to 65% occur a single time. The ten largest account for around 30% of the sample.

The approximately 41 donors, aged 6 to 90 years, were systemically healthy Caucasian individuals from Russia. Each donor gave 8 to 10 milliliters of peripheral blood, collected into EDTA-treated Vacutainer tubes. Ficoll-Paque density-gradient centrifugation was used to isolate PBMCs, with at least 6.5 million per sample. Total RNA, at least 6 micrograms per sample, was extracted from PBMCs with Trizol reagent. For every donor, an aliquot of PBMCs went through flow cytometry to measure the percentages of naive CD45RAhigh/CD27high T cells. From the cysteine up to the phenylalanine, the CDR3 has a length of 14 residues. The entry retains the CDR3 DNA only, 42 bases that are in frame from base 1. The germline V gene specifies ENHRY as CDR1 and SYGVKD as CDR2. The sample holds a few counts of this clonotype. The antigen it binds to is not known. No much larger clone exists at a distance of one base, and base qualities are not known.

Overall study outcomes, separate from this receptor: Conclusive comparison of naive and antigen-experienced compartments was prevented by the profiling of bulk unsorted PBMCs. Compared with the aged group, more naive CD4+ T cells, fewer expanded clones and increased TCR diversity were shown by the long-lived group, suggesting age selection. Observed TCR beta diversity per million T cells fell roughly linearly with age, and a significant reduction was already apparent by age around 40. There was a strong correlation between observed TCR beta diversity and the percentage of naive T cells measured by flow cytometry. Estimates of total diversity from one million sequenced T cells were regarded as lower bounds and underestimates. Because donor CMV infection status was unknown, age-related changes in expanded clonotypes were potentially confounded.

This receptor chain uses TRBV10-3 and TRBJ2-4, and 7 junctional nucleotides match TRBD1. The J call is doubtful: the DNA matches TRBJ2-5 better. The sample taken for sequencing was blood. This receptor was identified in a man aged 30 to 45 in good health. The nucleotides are TGTGCCATCAGCCCTACCGGGACAGAAGAGACCCAGTACTTC. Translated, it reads CAISPTGTEETQYF.